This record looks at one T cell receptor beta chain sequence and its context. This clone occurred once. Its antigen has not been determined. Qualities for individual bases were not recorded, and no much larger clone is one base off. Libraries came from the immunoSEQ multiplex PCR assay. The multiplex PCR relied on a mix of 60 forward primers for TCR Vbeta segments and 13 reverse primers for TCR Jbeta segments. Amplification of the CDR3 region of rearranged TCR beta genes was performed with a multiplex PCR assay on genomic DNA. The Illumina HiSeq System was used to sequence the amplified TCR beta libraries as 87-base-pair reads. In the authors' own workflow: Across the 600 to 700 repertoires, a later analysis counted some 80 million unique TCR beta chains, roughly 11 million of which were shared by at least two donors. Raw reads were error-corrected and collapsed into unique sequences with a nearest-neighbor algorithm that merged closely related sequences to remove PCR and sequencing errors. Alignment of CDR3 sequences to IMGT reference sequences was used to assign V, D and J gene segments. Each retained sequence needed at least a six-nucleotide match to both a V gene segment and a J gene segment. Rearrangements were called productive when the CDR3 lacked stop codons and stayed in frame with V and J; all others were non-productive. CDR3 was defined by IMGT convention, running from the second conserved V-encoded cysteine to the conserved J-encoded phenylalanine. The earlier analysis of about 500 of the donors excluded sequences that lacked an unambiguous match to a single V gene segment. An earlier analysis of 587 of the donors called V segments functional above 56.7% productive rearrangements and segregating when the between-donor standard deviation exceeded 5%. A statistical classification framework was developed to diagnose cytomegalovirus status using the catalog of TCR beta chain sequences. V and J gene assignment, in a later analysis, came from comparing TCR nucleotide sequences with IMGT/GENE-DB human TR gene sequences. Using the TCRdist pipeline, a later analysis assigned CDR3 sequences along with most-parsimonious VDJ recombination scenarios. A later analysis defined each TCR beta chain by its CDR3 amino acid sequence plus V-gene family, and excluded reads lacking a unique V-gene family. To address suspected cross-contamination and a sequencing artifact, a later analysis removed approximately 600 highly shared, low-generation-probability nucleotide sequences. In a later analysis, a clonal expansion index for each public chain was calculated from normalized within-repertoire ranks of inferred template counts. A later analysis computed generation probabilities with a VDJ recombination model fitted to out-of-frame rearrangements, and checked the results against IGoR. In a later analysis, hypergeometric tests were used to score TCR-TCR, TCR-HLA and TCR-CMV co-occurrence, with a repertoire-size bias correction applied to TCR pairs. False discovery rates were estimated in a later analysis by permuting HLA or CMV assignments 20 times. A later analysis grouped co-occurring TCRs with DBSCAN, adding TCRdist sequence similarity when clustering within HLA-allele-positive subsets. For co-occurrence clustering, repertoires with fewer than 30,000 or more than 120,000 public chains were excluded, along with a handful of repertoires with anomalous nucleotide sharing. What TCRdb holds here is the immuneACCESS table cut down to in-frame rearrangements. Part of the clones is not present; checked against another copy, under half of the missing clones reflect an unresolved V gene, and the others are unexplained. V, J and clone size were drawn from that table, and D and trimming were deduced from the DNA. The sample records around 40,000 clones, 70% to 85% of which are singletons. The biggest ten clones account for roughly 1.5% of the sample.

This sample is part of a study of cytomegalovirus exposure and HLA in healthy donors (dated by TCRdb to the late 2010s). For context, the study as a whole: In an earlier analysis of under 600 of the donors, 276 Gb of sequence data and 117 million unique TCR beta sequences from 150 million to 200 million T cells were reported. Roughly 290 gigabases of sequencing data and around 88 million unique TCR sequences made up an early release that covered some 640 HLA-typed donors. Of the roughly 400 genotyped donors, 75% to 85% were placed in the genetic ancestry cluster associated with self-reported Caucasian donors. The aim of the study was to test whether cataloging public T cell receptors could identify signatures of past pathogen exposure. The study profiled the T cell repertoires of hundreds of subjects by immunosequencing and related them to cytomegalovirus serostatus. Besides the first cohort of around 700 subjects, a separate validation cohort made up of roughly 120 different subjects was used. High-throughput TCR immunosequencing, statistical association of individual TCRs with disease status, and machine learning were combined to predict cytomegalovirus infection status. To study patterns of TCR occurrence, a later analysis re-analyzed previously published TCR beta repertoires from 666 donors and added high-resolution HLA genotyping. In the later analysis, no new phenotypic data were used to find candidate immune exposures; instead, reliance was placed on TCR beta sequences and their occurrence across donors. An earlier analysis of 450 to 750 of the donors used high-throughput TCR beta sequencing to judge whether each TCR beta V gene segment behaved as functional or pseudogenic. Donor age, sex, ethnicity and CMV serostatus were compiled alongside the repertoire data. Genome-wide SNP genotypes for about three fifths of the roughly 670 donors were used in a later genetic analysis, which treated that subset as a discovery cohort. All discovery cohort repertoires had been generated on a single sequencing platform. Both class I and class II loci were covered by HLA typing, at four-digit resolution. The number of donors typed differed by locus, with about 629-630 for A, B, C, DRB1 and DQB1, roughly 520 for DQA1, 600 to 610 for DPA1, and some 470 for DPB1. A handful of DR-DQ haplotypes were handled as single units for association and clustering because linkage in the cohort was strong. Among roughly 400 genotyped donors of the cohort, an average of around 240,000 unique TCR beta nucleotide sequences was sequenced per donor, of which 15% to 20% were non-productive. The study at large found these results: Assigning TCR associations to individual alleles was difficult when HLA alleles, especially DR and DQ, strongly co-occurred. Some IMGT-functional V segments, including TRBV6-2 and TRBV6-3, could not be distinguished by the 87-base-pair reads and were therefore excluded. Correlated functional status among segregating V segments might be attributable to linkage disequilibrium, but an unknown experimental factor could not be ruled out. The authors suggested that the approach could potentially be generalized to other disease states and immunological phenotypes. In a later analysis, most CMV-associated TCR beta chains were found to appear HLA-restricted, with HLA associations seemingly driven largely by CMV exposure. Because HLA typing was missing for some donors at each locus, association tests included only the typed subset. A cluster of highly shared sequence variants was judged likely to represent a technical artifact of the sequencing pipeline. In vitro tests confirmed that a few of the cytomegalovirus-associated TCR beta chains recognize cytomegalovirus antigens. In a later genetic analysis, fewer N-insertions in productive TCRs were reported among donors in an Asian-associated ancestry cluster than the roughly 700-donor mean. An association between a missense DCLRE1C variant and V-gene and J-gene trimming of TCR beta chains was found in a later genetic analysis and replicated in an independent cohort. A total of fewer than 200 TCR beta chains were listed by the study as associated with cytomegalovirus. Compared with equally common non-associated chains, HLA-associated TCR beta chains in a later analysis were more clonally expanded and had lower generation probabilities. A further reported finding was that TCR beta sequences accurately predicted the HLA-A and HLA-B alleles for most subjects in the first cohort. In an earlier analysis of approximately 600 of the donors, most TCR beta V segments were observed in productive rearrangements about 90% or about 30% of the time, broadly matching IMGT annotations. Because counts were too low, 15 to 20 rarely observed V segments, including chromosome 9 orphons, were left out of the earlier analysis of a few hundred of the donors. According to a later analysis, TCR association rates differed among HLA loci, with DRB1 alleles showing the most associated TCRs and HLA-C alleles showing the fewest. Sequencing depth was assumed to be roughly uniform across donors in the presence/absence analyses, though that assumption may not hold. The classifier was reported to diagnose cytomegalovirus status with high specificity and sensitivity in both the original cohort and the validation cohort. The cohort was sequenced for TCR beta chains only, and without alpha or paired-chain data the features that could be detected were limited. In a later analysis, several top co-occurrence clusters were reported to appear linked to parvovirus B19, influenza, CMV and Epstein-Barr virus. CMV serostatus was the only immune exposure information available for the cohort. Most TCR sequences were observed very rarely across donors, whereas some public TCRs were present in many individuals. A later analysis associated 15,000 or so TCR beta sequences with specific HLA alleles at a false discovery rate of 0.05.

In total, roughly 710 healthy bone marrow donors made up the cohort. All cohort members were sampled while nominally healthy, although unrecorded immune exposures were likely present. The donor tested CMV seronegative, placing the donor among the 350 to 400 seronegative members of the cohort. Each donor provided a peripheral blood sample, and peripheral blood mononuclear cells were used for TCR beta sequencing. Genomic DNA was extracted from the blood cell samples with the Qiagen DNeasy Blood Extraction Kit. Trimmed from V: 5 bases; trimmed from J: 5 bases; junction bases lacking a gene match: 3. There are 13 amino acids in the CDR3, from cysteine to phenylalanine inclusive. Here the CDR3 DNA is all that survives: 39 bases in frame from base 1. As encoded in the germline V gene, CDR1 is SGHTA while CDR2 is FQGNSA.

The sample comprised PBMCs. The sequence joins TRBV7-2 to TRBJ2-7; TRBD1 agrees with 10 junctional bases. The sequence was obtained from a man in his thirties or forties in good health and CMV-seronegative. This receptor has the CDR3 CASSPGTGDEQYF. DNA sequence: TGTGCCAGCAGCCCGGGGACAGGGGACGAGCAGTACTTC.